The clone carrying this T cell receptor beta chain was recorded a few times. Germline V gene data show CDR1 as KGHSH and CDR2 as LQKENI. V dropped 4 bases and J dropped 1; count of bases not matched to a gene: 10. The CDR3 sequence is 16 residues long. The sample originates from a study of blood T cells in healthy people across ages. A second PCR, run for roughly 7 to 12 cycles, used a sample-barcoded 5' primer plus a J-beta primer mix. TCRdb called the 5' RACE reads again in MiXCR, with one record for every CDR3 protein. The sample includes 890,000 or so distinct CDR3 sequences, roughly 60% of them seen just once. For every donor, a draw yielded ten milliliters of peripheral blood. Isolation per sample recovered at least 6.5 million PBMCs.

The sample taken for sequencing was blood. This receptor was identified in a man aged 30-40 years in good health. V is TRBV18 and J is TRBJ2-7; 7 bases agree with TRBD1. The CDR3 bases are TGTGCCAGCTCACTTAAACGGGACAGCTCGTCCTACGAGCAGTACTTC. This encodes CASSLKRDSSSYEQYF. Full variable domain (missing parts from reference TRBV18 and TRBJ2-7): NAGVMQNPRHLVRRRGQEARLRCSPMKGHSHVYWYRQLPEEGLKFMVYLQKENIIDESGMPKERFSAEFPKEGPSILRIQQVVRGDSAAYFCASSLKRDSSSYEQYFGPGTRLTVT.